The 22 T cell receptor beta chains listed next were all sequenced from one sample in a study of breast tumors, draining lymph nodes, adjacent tissues. TCRdb recomputed calls from the multiplex PCR reads with MiXCR, one row per CDR3 protein. The sample yields about 180,000 distinct CDR3 sequences, approximately 30% seen once. Samples came from axillary lymph nodes draining the breast cancer. The specimen was axillary lymph node tissue. Source of these receptors: a female donor with breast cancer. Some clones in this sample may be carry-over from other donors' samples.

On this clonotype itself: Since a much larger clone is just one base distant, this may be a read error. Lacking the conserved final phenylalanine or tryptophan, this CDR3 likely reflects a read error. The limits of the CDR3 on the DNA are not certain, so only TCRdb's listed CDR3 is given. The chain couples TRBV11-2 to TRBJ1-2; no DNA check was done on the table's D call, TRBD1. The CDR3 comprises 11 residues, both ends counted. Germline V CDR1 and CDR2: SGHAT, FQNNGV. The CDR3: CASSSHRFLTL.

This clonotype was observed many times. The chain uses TRBV15 and TRBJ2-7; D unresolved. Germline lookup yields CDR1 LNHNV and CDR2 YYDKDF (reference sequence). The CDR3 length is 13 residues. Trimming removed 9 bases from V and 3 bases from J, with 15 bases in between. This CDR3 reads CATRDDRVYEQYF. The CDR3 DNA reads TGTGCCACAAGGGATGACCGCGTCTACGAGCAGTACTTC.

This clonotype was counted ten times or more. The V and J genes are TRBV15 and TRBJ2-3; no reliable D call. Trimming took off 0 bases at V and 2 bases at J, with 15 bases between the two ends. CDR1 and CDR2 (germline): LNHNV, YYDKDF (reference sequence). This CDR3 has 17 amino acids. DNA of the CDR3: TGTGCCACCAGCAGAGATTCGGTCGGATTGAACACAGATACGCAGTATTTT. It translates to CATSRDSVGLNTDTQYF. The whole variable domain, remainder taken from reference TRBV15 and TRBJ2-3, is DAMVIQNPRYQVTQFGKPVTLSCSQTLNHNVMYWYQQKSSQAPKLLFHYYDKDFNNEADTPDNFQSRRPNTSFCFLDIRSPGLGDTAMYLCATSRDSVGLNTDTQYFGPGTRLTVL.

This CDR3 is CASSHRHTNYEQYF. CDR3 in DNA: TGTGCCAGCAGTCACCGACACACAAACTACGAGCAGTACTTC. The genes are TRBV6-5 and TRBJ2-7; D gene uncertain. The CDR3 runs to 14 residues. Germline V gene lookup returns CDR1 MNHEY and CDR2 SVGAGI. Trimming pared 5 bases from V and 3 bases from J, leaving 14 bases between.

At least ten counts were recorded for this clonotype. In DNA form, the CDR3 reads TGCAGTGCCGAGTCTGGGGATACCTACAATGAGCAGTTCTTC. As protein: CSAESGDTYNEQFF. The V and J genes are TRBV20-1 and TRBJ2-1; the D is unclear. Germline CDR1 is DFQATT and CDR2 is SNEGSKA (reference sequence). The V end was cut by 6 bases, the J end by 2 bases, with 14 bases between. The CDR3 length is 14 residues.

J is TRBJ1-2 and V is TRBV20-1; D perhaps matches TRBD1 (6 bases). The germline V and J ends were trimmed by 1 base and 4 bases, with 10 bases remaining between them. Germline V gives CDR1 DFQATT, CDR2 SNEGSKA (reference sequence). The CDR3 runs to 13 residues. The CDR3 reads CSARGRTVYGYTF. For the CDR3, the DNA is TGCAGTGCTAGAGGGCGGACAGTCTATGGCTACACCTTC.

This clonotype was recorded many times. This chain joins TRBV11-2 and TRBJ2-7; TRBD2 might be the D (5 bases). Germline CDR1 is SGHAT and CDR2 is FQNNGV. The CDR3 totals 15 residues. Trimming shortened V by 5 bases and J by 4 bases, and 18 bases separated the two germline ends. This chain's CDR3 is CASSPEGLEGYEQYF. CDR3 DNA sequence: TGTGCCAGCAGCCCCGAAGGTCTCGAGGGATACGAGCAGTACTTC.

This clonotype was recorded at least ten times. The J gene is TRBJ2-2, the V gene TRBV5-4; weak D call: TRBD1 (6 bases). V lost 1 base and J 2 bases, leaving 12 bases between the germline ends. This CDR3 has 16 amino acids. Germline lookup yields CDR1 SGHNT and CDR2 YYREEE (reference sequence). The DNA of the CDR3 is TGTGCCAGCAGCTTGTTCCAGGGACATAACACCGGGGAGCTGTTTTTT. Translating gives CASSLFQGHNTGELFF. The whole variable domain, remainder taken from reference TRBV5-4 and TRBJ2-2, is ETGVTQSPTHLIKTRGQQVTLRCSSQSGHNTVSWYQQALGQGPQFIFQYYREEENGRGNFPPRFSGLQFPNYSSELNVNALELDDSALYLCASSLFQGHNTGELFFGEGSRLTVL.

The genes are TRBV20-1 and TRBJ2-2; TRBD1 matches 8 bases. The CDR3 loop spans 13 amino acids. Looked up from germline, CDR1 is DFQATT and CDR2 is SNEGSKA (reference sequence). J gave up 7 bases and V 6 bases, and 7 bases lay outside the gene matches. The CDR3 sequence: CSARQGRDGELFF. The CDR3 DNA reads TGCAGTGCGAGACAGGGGCGTGACGGGGAGCTGTTTTTT.

Many counts were recorded for this clonotype. V gene TRBV5-1 combines with J gene TRBJ2-2; D is ambiguous. Trimming left V 0 bases short and J 1 base short, with 4 bases between. CDR3 length: 14 amino acids. The germline V gene has CDR1 SGHRS and CDR2 YFSETQ. The CDR3 loop reads CASSLEGNTGELFF. The CDR3 coding sequence is TGCGCCAGCAGCTTGGAAGGGAACACCGGGGAGCTGTTTTTT. The whole variable domain, filled in from reference TRBV5-1 and TRBJ2-2, reads KAGVTQTPRYLIKTRGQQVTLSCSPISGHRSVSWYQQTPGQGLQFLFEYFSETQRNKGNFPGRFSGRQFSNSRSEMNVSTLELGDSALYLCASSLEGNTGELFFGEGSRLTVL.

There are many counts of this clonotype. V and J are TRBV7-2 and TRBJ2-6; D could derive from TRBD1 or TRBD2 (5 bases each). In germline, CDR1 is SGHTA, CDR2 FQGNSA. This CDR3 spans 18 amino acids. Trimming took 5 bases from V and 2 from J, leaving 19 bases between them. Here the CDR3 reads CASSAIRDPLTGANVLTF. The CDR3 DNA follows: TGTGCCAGCAGCGCTATCCGGGACCCCCTCACTGGGGCCAACGTCCTGACTTTC.

As DNA, the CDR3 is TGTGCCAGCAGCCTTGACACTAGCGGGCCCAACAATGAGCAGTTCTTC. Its translation: CASSLDTSGPNNEQFF. The chain employs TRBV6-5 and TRBJ2-1, with 9 bases lining up with TRBD2. The CDR3 is 16 residues long. Looked up from germline, CDR1 is MNHEY and CDR2 is SVGAGI. J gave up 5 bases and V 6 bases, and 11 bases lay outside the gene matches.

Note on this clonotype: No conserved phenylalanine or tryptophan ends this CDR3, so it is likely a read error. The DNA is omitted, as the CDR3 cannot be located on it reliably, and the CDR3 follows TCRdb's listing. V is TRBV29-1 and J is TRBJ2-1; the table's D call, TRBD2, has no DNA check behind it. The CDR3 is 14 amino acids in total, end residues counted. Per the germline V gene, CDR1 is SQVTM and CDR2 is ANQGSEA. CDR3 protein: CSVERDSSYNEPCP.

This clonotype has ten or more counts. This could be a read error, since a much larger clone is one nucleotide away. The rearrangement links TRBV7-7 to TRBJ2-5, with 12 bases identical to TRBD1. The CDR3 runs to 15 residues. CDR1 SSHAT and CDR2 FNYEAQ come from the germline V gene (reference sequence). CDR3 sequence (DNA): TGTGCTAGCAGCCCCGGGACAGGGGGCGGAAAGACCCAGCACTTC. Translated: CASSPGTGGGKTQHF.

This clonotype was seen many times. V and J are TRBV5-8 and TRBJ2-3; D gene ambiguous. The CDR3 has 14 amino acids. Germline V lookup: CDR1 SGHTS, CDR2 YDEGEE. With 4 bases removed from V and 3 bases from J, the gap between germline ends came to 12 bases. CDR3 nucleotides: TGTGCCAGCAGCCCCCAGTTGGGGACAGATACGCAGTATTTT. It specifies CASSPQLGTDTQYF.

The chain combines TRBV5-5 with TRBJ1-2; D is undetermined. The ends were cut back, 2 bases at V and 9 bases at J, with 20 bases in the middle. Looked up from germline, CDR1 is SGHKS and CDR2 is YYEKEE (reference sequence). This CDR3 spans 15 amino acids. The CDR3 bases are TGTGCCAGCAGCTTAATAATTGCACCGTCAACTAGCTACACCTTC. Its translation: CASSLIIAPSTSYTF.

This clonotype was seen ten or more times. A much larger clone differs from this one at a single base, so this may be a read error. The V gene is TRBV11-2, the J gene TRBJ2-7, with D unclear. This CDR3 comprises 15 residues. The germline V and J ends were trimmed by 6 bases and 3 bases, with 18 bases remaining between them. Germline V gives CDR1 SGHAT, CDR2 FQNNGV. CDR3 sequence reads: CASSSYLGPIYEQYF. DNA of the CDR3: TGTGCCAGCAGTTCCTACCTGGGTCCCATCTACGAGCAGTACTTC.

The chain couples TRBV7-9 to TRBJ1-1; D gene uncertain. This CDR3 has 16 amino acids. Germline V gene sequence: CDR1 SEHNR, CDR2 FQNEAQ (reference sequence). Trimming stripped 4 bases from V and 0 bases from J, with 15 bases between. This CDR3 reads CASSSLATPMNTEAFF. Here the CDR3 DNA reads TGTGCCAGCAGCTCCCTGGCCACTCCCATGAACACTGAAGCTTTCTTT.

This clonotype was seen a few times. J is TRBJ2-7 and V is TRBV9, with 11 bases lining up with TRBD2. The CDR3 runs to 13 residues. Per the germline V gene, CDR1 is SGDLS and CDR2 is YYNGEE. Trimming removed 2 bases from V and 6 bases from J; junction bases left unmatched: 1. The CDR3 loop reads CASSVTSGGEQYF. CDR3 DNA: TGTGCCAGCAGCGTTACTAGCGGGGGCGAGCAGTACTTC.

This clonotype was counted many times. The chain couples TRBV5-4 to TRBJ2-7; D unclear. The V and J ends lost 0 bases and 5 bases respectively, with 18 bases between them. This CDR3 contains 16 residues. Germline lookup yields CDR1 SGHNT and CDR2 YYREEE (reference sequence). CDR3 protein: CASSLAPSAGTHEQYF. The CDR3, as DNA: TGTGCCAGCAGCTTGGCCCCCAGCGCCGGAACCCACGAGCAGTACTTC.

CDR3 nucleotides: TGTGCTAGGAGGACTAGCGGATCCCCTAGCACAGATACGCAGTATTTT. Translating gives CARRTSGSPSTDTQYF. V gene TRBV7-9 combines with J gene TRBJ2-3; 10 positions match TRBD2. CDR1 and CDR2 (germline): SEHNR, FQNEAQ (reference sequence). The CDR3 length is 16 residues.

With regard to this clonotype: This may come from a read error, since a much larger clone is one base off. The chain joins TRBV4-1 to TRBJ2-5; 8 bases map to TRBD1. V lost 1 base to trimming and J lost 9 bases; unmatched junction nucleotides: 10. Looked up from germline, CDR1 is MGHRA and CDR2 is YSYEKL. The CDR3 length is 15 residues. The DNA for the CDR3 is TGCGCCAGCAGCCAAGGGGCAGGGGGCCGCGAGGCCCAGTACTTC. This encodes CASSQGAGGREAQYF.